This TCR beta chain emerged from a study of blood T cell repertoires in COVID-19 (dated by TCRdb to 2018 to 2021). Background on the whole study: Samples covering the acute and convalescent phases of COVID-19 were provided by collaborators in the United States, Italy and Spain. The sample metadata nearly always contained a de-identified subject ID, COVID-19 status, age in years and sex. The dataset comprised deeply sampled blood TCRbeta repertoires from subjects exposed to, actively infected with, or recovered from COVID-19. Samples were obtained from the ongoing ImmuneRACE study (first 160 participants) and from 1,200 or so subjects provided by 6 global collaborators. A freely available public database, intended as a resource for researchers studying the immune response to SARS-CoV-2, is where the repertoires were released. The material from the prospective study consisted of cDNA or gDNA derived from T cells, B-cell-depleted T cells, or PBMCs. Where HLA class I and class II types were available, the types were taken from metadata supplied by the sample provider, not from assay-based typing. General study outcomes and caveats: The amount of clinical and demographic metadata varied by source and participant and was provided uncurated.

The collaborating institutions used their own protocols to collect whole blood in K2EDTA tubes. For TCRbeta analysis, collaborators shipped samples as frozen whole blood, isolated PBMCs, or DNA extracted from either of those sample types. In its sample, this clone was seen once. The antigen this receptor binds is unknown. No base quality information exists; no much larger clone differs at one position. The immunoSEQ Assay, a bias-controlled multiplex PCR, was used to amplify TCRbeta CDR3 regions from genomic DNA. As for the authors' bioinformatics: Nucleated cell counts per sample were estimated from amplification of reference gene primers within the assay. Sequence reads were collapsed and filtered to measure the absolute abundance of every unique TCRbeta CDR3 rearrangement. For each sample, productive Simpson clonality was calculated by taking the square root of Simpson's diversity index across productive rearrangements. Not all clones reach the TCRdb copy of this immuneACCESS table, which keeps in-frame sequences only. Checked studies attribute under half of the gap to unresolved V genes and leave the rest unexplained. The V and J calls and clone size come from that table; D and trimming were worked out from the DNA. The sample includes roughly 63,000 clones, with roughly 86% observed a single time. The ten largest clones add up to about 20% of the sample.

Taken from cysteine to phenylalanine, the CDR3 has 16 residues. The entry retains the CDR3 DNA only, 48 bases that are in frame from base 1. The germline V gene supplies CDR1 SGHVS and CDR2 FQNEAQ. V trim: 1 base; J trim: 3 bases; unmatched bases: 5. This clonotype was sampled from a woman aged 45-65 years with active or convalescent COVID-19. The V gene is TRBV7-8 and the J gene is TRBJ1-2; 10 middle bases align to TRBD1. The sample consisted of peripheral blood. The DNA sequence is TGTGCCAGCAGCTTAGGCGGACAGGGGGACTACTATGGCTACACCTTC. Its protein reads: CASSLGGQGDYYGYTF.